The present T cell receptor (beta chain) was sequenced within a study of cytomegalovirus exposure and HLA in healthy donors. Study at large: Among the 350 to 500 donors who were genotyped, about 86% fell in the genetic ancestry cluster that is associated with self-reported Caucasian donors.

V gave up 9 bases and J gave up 4 bases, with 21 bases separating them. The CDR3 is 15 residues long. In germline, CDR1 is LNHDA, CDR2 SQIVND (reference sequence). PCR amplification relied on 60 Vbeta primers (plus 13 Jbeta primers). Profiling relied on immunoSEQ multiplex PCR, and the TCRdb table lists in-frame clones only, not all of them. In all, the sample yields roughly 120,000 clones. At the time of sampling, donors were nominally healthy, though unrecorded immune exposures were likely. The V call is TRBV19, the J call TRBJ1-2; tentatively, D is TRBD1 (5 bases). This TCR was recovered from a man aged 25-45 years in good health and CMV-seronegative. Sequencing was performed on PBMCs. CDR3 coding DNA: TGTGCCAGCCTCTCCTTGGGGGGAAAACGCTATGGCTACACCTTC. Its protein is CASLSLGGKRYGYTF. The whole variable domain, filled in from reference TRBV19 and TRBJ1-2, reads DGGITQSPKYLFRKEGQNVTLSCEQNLNHDAMYWYRQDPGQGLRLIYYSQIVNDFQKGDIAEGYSVSREKKESFPLTVTSAQKNPTAFYLCASLSLGGKRYGYTFGSGTRLTVV.